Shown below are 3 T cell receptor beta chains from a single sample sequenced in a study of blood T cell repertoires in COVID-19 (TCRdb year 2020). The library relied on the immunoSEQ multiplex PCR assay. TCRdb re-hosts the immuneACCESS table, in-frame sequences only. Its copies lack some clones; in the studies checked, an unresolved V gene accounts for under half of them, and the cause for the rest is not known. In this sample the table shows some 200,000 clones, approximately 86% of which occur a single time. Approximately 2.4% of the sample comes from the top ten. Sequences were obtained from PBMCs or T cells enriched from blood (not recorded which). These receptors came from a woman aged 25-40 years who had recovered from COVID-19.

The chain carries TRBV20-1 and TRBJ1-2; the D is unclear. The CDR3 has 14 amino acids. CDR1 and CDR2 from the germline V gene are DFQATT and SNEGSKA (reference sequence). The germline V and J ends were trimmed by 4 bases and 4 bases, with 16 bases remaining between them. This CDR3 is CSATEARNRYGYTF. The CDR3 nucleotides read TGCAGTGCTACTGAAGCGCGGAACCGCTATGGCTACACCTTC.

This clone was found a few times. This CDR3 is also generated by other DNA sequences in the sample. CDR3 loop: CASSTGQLNYGYTF. DNA of the CDR3: TGTGCCAGCAGCACCGGACAGTTAAACTATGGCTACACCTTC. The chain is built from TRBV5-6 and TRBJ1-2; D may be TRBD1 (6 bases). The CDR3 contains 14 residues. Germline V gene lookup returns CDR1 SGHDT and CDR2 YYEEEE. Trimming removed 4 bases at V and 2 bases at J, with 12 bases between.

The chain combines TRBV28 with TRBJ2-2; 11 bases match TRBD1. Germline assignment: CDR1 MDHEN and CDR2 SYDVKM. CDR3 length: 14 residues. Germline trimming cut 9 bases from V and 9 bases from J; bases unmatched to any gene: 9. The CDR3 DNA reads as TGTGCCAGTATAAAGGACAGGGGGCGTCGGGAGCTGTTTTTT. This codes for CASIKDRGRRELFF.